The T cell receptor beta chain under discussion was sequenced for a study of T cell responses to AZD1222 COVID-19 vaccine. For the study at large: It was second doses at about 4 or about 12 weeks that were pooled. Overall study findings and caveats: Donors skewed white British and female; clonal diversity was possibly underestimated.

Comment on this clone: What it recognizes is unknown.

Data came from immunoSEQ multiplex PCR; TCRdb stores just in-frame clones and leaves some out. The table has about 120,000 clones, around 93% seen once. The material was peripheral blood, obtained on day 0 of AZD1222 vaccination. The sequence was collected from an adult in good health.

The CDR3 loop reads CASSPSVRATNEKLFF. The CDR3 DNA is TGTGCCAGCAGCCCCTCCGTGAGGGCCACGAATGAAAAACTGTTTTTT. This sequence joins TRBV11-3 and TRBJ1-4; D is unclear. V shed 5 bases and J shed 5 bases, with 18 bases lying between them. The CDR3 spans 16 residues. The V gene's germline CDR1 is SGHNT and CDR2 YENEEA.